The rows below give T cell receptor beta chains drawn from one sample of a study of T-cell reconstitution after alpha-beta-depleted transplantation in children. One entry per CDR3 protein, called by TCRdb with MiXCR from the PCR reads. The table has 90,000 to 95,000 distinct CDR3 sequences, 10% to 15% seen once. The sequencing here drew on PBMCs from the stem cell graft donor, taken from the stem cell graft. These receptors came from a human donor who donated a stem cell graft to a child with inherited bone marrow failure. Both conserved end residues are part of each CDR3. Fields, in order: V gene, J gene, CDR3 protein.

TRBV4-1	TRBJ2-7	CASSGRDGTYEQYF
TRBV5-4	TRBJ2-7	CASSRSTRFAEQYF
TRBV15	TRBJ2-6	CATSRDRIQGGVTSGANVLTF
TRBV5-1	TRBJ2-3	CASSSGRYYTDTQYF
TRBV7-9	TRBJ2-7	CASSPETGGEQYF
TRBV5-1	TRBJ1-4	CASSPYTSRGEKLFF
TRBV19	TRBJ2-1	CASSTSGGNEQFF
TRBV5-1	TRBJ2-5	CASKWASGSGETQYF
TRBV20-1	TRBJ2-7	CSARADGEQYF
TRBV6-2/TRBV6-3	TRBJ2-7	CASSYSSAGVRTYEQYF
TRBV7-2	TRBJ2-3	CASSSRQGDTQYF
TRBV12-5	TRBJ1-6	CASGPGQTINSPLHF
TRBV7-8	TRBJ2-3	CASSLSAGGDTQYF
TRBV4-1	TRBJ1-6	CASSQGQNSPLHF
TRBV24-1	TRBJ2-7	CATSDSLDRTYEQYF
TRBV5-1	TRBJ2-2	CASLAWGRVTGELFF
TRBV4-2	TRBJ1-5	CASSQDTGWSRPQHF
TRBV7-3	TRBJ2-7	CASSLGGGPTYEQYF
TRBV3-1	TRBJ2-3	CASSQARQDTQYF
TRBV10-3	TRBJ1-5	CAISPTGGVDQPQHF
TRBV5-1	TRBJ1-1	CASSPDINMNTEAFF
TRBV7-2	TRBJ2-3	CASSPGTSTQYF
TRBV6-6	TRBJ2-7	CASSQPPGHYEQYF
TRBV19	TRBJ1-1	CASSTSLDKNTEAFF
TRBV6-2/TRBV6-3	TRBJ2-1	CASSLRQGVYNEQFF
TRBV7-2	TRBJ2-5	CASSVDGHQETQYF